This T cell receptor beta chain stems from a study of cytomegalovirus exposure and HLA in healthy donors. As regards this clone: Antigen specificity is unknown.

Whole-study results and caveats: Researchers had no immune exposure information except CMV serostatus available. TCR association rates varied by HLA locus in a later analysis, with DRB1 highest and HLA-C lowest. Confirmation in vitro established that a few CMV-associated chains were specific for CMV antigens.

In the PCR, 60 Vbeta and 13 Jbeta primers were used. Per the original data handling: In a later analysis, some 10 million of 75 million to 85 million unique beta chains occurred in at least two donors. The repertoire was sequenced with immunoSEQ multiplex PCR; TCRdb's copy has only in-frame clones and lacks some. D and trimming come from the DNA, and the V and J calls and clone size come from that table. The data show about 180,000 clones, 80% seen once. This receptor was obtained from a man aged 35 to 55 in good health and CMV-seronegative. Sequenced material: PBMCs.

The chain's CDR3 is CAISEGVWGYTF. The CDR3 DNA reads as TGTGCCATCAGTGAAGGGGTCTGGGGCTACACCTTC. This sequence joins TRBV10-3 and TRBJ1-2; tentative D call: TRBD1 (5 bases). Germline CDR1 reads ENHRY; CDR2 reads SYGVKD. This CDR3 region has 12 residues. The V gene lost 3 bases and the J gene lost 8 bases, with 10 bases spanning the gap.